This TCR beta chain was documented in a study of HIV-infected children after antiretroviral therapy interruption. Turning to the study itself: Continuous-treatment samples came from weeks 0, 48 and 150.

CDR3 length equals 17 residues. Germline V CDR1 and CDR2: SGHNT, YYREEE (reference sequence). V trimming: 4 bases; J trimming: 3 bases; junction bases outside the gene matches: 9. This clonotype was seen a few times. Treatment of the sample: PENTA 11 planned treatment interruption arm or continuous ART arm. Naive CD4+ CD45RA+ CD45RO- T cells were sorted from thawed PBMCs. The TCR library was built from RNA with a 3' RACE protocol and unique molecular identifiers. TCRdb processed the 3' RACE reads anew with MiXCR; each CDR3 protein has one entry. The sample records about 83,000 distinct CDR3 sequences, around 6.9% being singletons.

Sequenced here: CD45RA+ CD4+ T cells from PBMCs, pooled from several time points, sampled from a donor given antiretroviral therapy, either interrupted or continuous. Documented subset: naive CD4+ CD45RA+ CD45RO- T cells. The chain links TRBV5-4 to TRBJ2-2; 10 bases are a match to TRBD2. The origin of this receptor is a pool of human donors with HIV. The DNA of the CDR3 is TGTGCCAGCAGCGCGGGACTAGCGACGCTGGACACCGGGGAGCTGTTTTTT. Translation gives CASSAGLATLDTGELFF.